This T cell receptor beta chain is drawn from a study of CD8 T cells in ankylosing spondylitis. V was shortened by 3 bases and J by 8 bases, with 17 bases between the two germline ends. The germline V gene encodes CDR1 DFQATT and CDR2 SNEGSKA (reference sequence). The CDR3 is 14 amino acids. In this sample, this clonotype turned up a few times. TCRdb reprocessed the 5' RACE reads with MiXCR, giving one entry per CDR3 protein. Here the sample spans roughly 35,000 distinct CDR3 sequences, approximately 17% being singletons. Sequenced input: blood. This TCR came from a male donor with ankylosing spondylitis or in good health (not recorded which). The chain combines TRBV20-1 with TRBJ2-4; the D is unclear. CDR3 coding DNA: TGCAGTGCTAGTAAGCAGCCTCGAAAAGACATTCAGTACTTC. It codes for CSASKQPRKDIQYF.